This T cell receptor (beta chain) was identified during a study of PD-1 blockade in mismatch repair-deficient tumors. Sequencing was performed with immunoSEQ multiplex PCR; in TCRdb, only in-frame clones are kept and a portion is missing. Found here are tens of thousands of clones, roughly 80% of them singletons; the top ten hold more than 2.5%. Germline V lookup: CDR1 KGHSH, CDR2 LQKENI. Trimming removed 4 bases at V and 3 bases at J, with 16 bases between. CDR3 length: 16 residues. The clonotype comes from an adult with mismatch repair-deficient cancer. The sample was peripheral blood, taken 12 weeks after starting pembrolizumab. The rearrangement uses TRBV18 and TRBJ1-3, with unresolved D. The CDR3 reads CASSLGQPQLGNTIYF. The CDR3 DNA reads TGTGCCAGCTCACTGGGCCAACCCCAACTTGGAAACACCATATATTTT.